This TCR beta chain came from a study of T cell clonality in common variable immunodeficiency. This clone turned up a few times. Its antigen is still unknown. The read falls 3 residues short of the CDR3 end, and the missing part is taken from the germline J gene. Notes on the study in general: Fewer deletions and N-nucleotide insertions were reportedly seen in common variable immunodeficiency TCR beta sequences.

Aged 9 to 64 years, CVID subjects averaged approximately 36 years old. CVID subjects had received replacement immunoglobulin for at least one year. There are 14 residues in the CDR3. V gave up 10 bases and J gave up 2 bases; unmatched junction bases: 9. Germline CDR1 is SEHNR and CDR2 is FQNEAQ (reference sequence). CVID and control samples used equivalent genomic DNA input. Method: immunoSEQ multiplex PCR; TCRdb's copy keeps in-frame clones and lacks some. In total the sample includes about 28,000 clones, none of them seen once. This TCR derives from a human donor with common variable immunodeficiency. V is TRBV7-9 and J is TRBJ2-5; 8 bases align to TRBD2. The sample comprised peripheral blood mononuclear cells. CDR3 protein: CATRGGLGQETQYF. The part of the CDR3 DNA that was read is TGTGCCACACGGGGGGGCCTGGGGCAAGAGACC.